Following are 25 T cell receptor beta chains from one sample sequenced in a study of blood T cell repertoires in COVID-19. TCRdb's table, derived via immunoSEQ multiplex PCR, lists solely in-frame clones and lacks some. The sample lists 200,000 to 250,000 clones, roughly 84% occurring once. The sequenced material came from peripheral blood. The receptor source for this set is a man aged 50 or older with active or convalescent COVID-19.

J is TRBJ2-7 and V is TRBV6-5; D not resolved. The germline V gene encodes CDR1 MNHEY and CDR2 SVGAGI. The V and J ends lost 7 bases and 6 bases respectively, with 19 bases between them. The CDR3 loop spans 14 amino acids. The CDR3 spells CASKSVLLNTEQYF. CDR3 coding DNA: TGTGCCAGCAAGTCAGTACTACTAAACACCGAGCAGTACTTC.

The chain employs TRBV5-6 and TRBJ2-1, with a possible D match to TRBD1 (6 bases). The V and J ends lost 0 bases and 4 bases respectively, with 11 bases between them. The CDR3 runs to 15 residues. In germline, CDR1 is SGHDT, CDR2 YYEEEE. CDR3 DNA sequence: TGTGCCAGCAGCTTGGAAGTAGGGGGTTACAATGAGCAGTTCTTC. Protein sequence: CASSLEVGGYNEQFF.

The V call is TRBV10-3, the J call TRBJ1-5; D might be TRBD1 (6 bases). V dropped 3 bases and J dropped 0 bases, with 6 bases sitting between them. This CDR3 region has 14 residues. Germline CDR1 reads ENHRY; CDR2 reads SYGVKD. CDR3 bases: TGTGCCATCAGTGAACAGGGTAGCAATCAGCCCCAGCATTTT. Its protein is CAISEQGSNQPQHF.

The gene calls are TRBV5-6 and TRBJ2-3; 11 nucleotides agree with TRBD1. With 1 base clipped from V and 5 bases from J, the junction kept 6 bases outside the gene matches. The CDR3 has 16 residues. CDR1 and CDR2 from the germline V gene are SGHDT and YYEEEE. The CDR3: CASSLTGTGGQDTQYF. The CDR3 DNA reads as TGTGCCAGCAGCTTGACCGGGACAGGGGGACAAGATACGCAGTATTTT.

The V gene is TRBV18, the J gene TRBJ1-5, with D unresolved. CDR1 KGHSH and CDR2 LQKENI come from the germline V gene. CDR3 length equals 15 residues. Trimming took off 0 bases at V and 2 bases at J, with 8 bases between the two ends. CDR3 sequence reads: CASSPPGGGNQPQHF. CDR3 DNA sequence: TGTGCCAGCTCACCACCGGGCGGGGGCAATCAGCCCCAGCATTTT.

The rearrangement joins TRBV2 to TRBJ1-2, with 7 bases identical to TRBD1. With V trimmed by 6 bases and J by 0 bases, 7 bases remained unmatched. The CDR3 extends over 15 amino acids. Germline V CDR1 and CDR2: SNHLY, FYNNEI. CDR3 protein: CASSLTGDPNYGYTF. In DNA form, the CDR3 reads TGTGCCAGCAGCCTCACAGGGGACCCTAACTATGGCTACACCTTC.

J is TRBJ1-2 and V is TRBV27; TRBD1 aligns across 9 bases. The CDR3 extends over 11 amino acids. The V and J ends lost 10 bases and 8 bases, in that order; junction bases with no gene match: 5. Germline CDR1 reads MNHEY; CDR2 reads SMNVEV (reference sequence). The CDR3 bases are TGTGCCACCAGGACAGGGGTCGGCTACACCTTC. Translated: CATRTGVGYTF.

This clone was seen at least ten times. The chain is built from TRBV5-4 and TRBJ1-2; 12 bases match TRBD1. Germline CDR1 SGHNT, CDR2 YYREEE (reference sequence). With 3 bases clipped from V and 4 bases from J, the junction kept 4 bases outside the gene matches. CDR3 length equals 15 residues. CDR3: CASSSGQGAFYGYTF. The CDR3 DNA reads as TGTGCCAGCAGCTCGGGACAGGGGGCATTCTATGGCTACACCTTC.

This clone was found a few times. This chain connects TRBV28 to TRBJ2-1, with 9 bases fitting TRBD1. V dropped 4 bases and J dropped 3; count of bases not matched to a gene: 10. CDR3 length: 17 residues. Germline V gives CDR1 MDHEN, CDR2 SYDVKM. The CDR3 spells CASSWLVKGQGYNEQFF. Here the CDR3 DNA reads TGTGCCAGCAGTTGGTTGGTTAAGGGACAGGGCTACAATGAGCAGTTCTTC.

The J gene is TRBJ2-1, the V gene TRBV10-3; D is perhaps TRBD2 (6 bases). V lost 2 bases to trimming and J lost 0 bases, with 8 bases between them. The CDR3 consists of 15 residues. Germline assignment: CDR1 ENHRY and CDR2 SYGVKD. The DNA for the CDR3 is TGTGCCATCAGTGAGGAGCGGGCCTCCTACAATGAGCAGTTCTTC. Its translation is CAISEERASYNEQFF.

The rearrangement links TRBV25-1 to TRBJ2-5; D call uncertain. The CDR3 contains 12 residues. The germline V and J ends were trimmed by 1 base and 5 bases, with 5 bases remaining between them. CDR1 and CDR2 from the germline V gene are MGHDK and SYGVNS. CDR3 protein: CASSEFGETQYF. Here the CDR3 DNA reads TGTGCCAGCAGTGAATTCGGGGAGACCCAGTACTTC.

This chain connects TRBV28 to TRBJ2-2; 7 nucleotides align to TRBD2. From germline, CDR1 is MDHEN and CDR2 SYDVKM. The CDR3 is made up of 13 amino acids. V lost 7 bases, J lost 6 bases, and 5 bases stayed unmatched. The CDR3 here is CASTQRGAGELFF. The CDR3 coding sequence is TGTGCCAGCACTCAACGGGGGGCCGGGGAGCTGTTTTTT.

The CDR3: CASSYGGQETQYF. The CDR3 DNA is TGTGCCAGTAGTTATGGGGGGCAAGAGACCCAGTACTTC. J is TRBJ2-5 and V is TRBV19; D perhaps matches TRBD2 (6 bases). CDR1 is LNHDA, CDR2 SQIVND, per germline (reference sequence). Trimming removed 5 bases from V and 2 bases from J, with 9 bases in between. The CDR3 is 13 amino acids.

The rearrangement joins TRBV21-1 to TRBJ2-7; the D call in the table, TRBD1, was not verified against the DNA. TRBV21-1 is assigned pseudogene status. The CDR3 spans 13 residues. For the CDR3, the DNA is TGTGCCAGCCGCCCCAGGGGGATCTACGAGCAGTACGTC. This codes for CASRPRGIYEQYV.

Notes on this clone: Other DNA sequences in this sample translate to the same CDR3. This chain uses TRBV7-9 with TRBJ2-7, with D possibly being TRBD2 (6 bases). Trimming took 0 bases from V and 4 from J, leaving 7 bases between them. The germline V gene has CDR1 SEHNR and CDR2 FQNEAQ (reference sequence). CDR3 size: 13 residues. CDR3 in amino acids: CASSLAGGYEQYF. The DNA of the CDR3 is TGTGCCAGCAGCTTAGCGGGGGGTTACGAGCAGTACTTC.

The V gene is TRBV7-2, the J gene TRBJ2-5; D is possibly TRBD2 (7 bases). V was pared by 6 bases and J by 2 bases, with 10 bases between. The CDR3 is 13 residues long. In germline, CDR1 is SGHTA, CDR2 FQGNSA. The CDR3 protein is CASSAGAQETQYF. The CDR3 DNA reads TGTGCCAGCAGTGCGGGGGCTCAAGAGACCCAGTACTTC.

This rearrangement joins TRBV7-3 to TRBJ2-2; D may be TRBD1 (6 bases). V was clipped by 5 bases and J by 7 bases, with 11 bases between them. There are 13 residues in the CDR3. Germline-derived CDR1 and CDR2 are SGHTA and FQGTGA. The CDR3: CASSIKQGGELFF. CDR3 nucleotides: TGTGCCAGCAGCATTAAACAGGGCGGGGAGCTGTTTTTT.

To note about this clone: Other DNA sequences from this sample encode an identical CDR3 as well. The chain carries TRBV6-6 and TRBJ1-2; D is perhaps TRBD1 (5 bases). The germline V gene has CDR1 MNHNY and CDR2 SVGAGI (reference sequence). Trimming removed 6 bases from V and 7 bases from J, with 9 bases in between. The CDR3 length is 11 residues. CDR3 residues: CASSPGGGYTF. The DNA of the CDR3 is TGTGCCAGCAGCCCCGGGGGTGGCTACACCTTC.

This chain uses TRBV7-2 with TRBJ2-3; 7 bases fit TRBD2. This CDR3 has 15 residues. Per germline, CDR1 SGHTA and CDR2 FQGNSA. J lost 4 bases, V lost 5 bases, and 9 bases had no gene match. This CDR3 reads CASSPGRIGADTQYF. For the CDR3, the DNA is TGTGCCAGCAGCCCCGGGAGGATAGGCGCAGATACGCAGTATTTT. Full variable domain (remainder filled in from reference TRBV7-2 and TRBJ2-3): GAGVSQSPSNKVTEKGKDVELRCDPISGHTALYWYRQSLGQGLEFLIYFQGNSAPDKSGLPSDRFSAERTGGSVSTLTIQRTQQEDSAVYLCASSPGRIGADTQYFGPGTRLTVL.

This chain connects TRBV3-1 (or the pseudogene TRBV3-2) to TRBJ1-2, with D unclear. V lost 4 bases and J lost 6, with 18 bases in between. The germline CDR1 and CDR2 sequences are LGHDT and YNNKEL (reference sequence). This CDR3 is 15 amino acids long. The CDR3 nucleotides read TGTGCCAGCAGCCCCTTTGAAAGCGAGTGGAATGGCTACACCTTC. Protein: CASSPFESEWNGYTF.

Only one count was recorded for this clone. This chain links TRBV2 with TRBJ2-7; 11 bases are shared with TRBD2. The germline V gene has CDR1 SNHLY and CDR2 FYNNEI. The junction had 8 bases not matched to a gene; V was cut back by 1 base and J by 3 bases. The CDR3 sequence is 17 residues long. CDR3 sequence: CASSEGPTSGILYEQYF. The CDR3, as DNA: TGTGCCAGCAGTGAAGGGCCGACTAGCGGGATACTCTACGAGCAGTACTTC. Together with reference TRBV2 and TRBJ2-7, the CDR3 gives the full variable domain: EPEVTQTPSHQVTQMGQEVILRCVPISNHLYFYWYRQILGQKVEFLVSFYNNEISEKSEIFDDQFSVERPDGSNFTLKIRSTKLEDSAMYFCASSEGPTSGILYEQYFGPGTRLTVT.

V usage is TRBV9 and J usage is TRBJ2-3, with 11 bases identical to TRBD1. V trimming: 4 bases; J trimming: 0 bases; junction bases outside the gene matches: 13. Germline V lookup: CDR1 SGDLS, CDR2 YYNGEE. This CDR3 is 19 amino acids long. The DNA for the CDR3 is TGTGCCAGCAGCCCCTCCCACCAGGACAGGGGGCTAAGCACAGATACGCAGTATTTT. Its protein product is CASSPSHQDRGLSTDTQYF.

The table lists this clone with a count of one. The rearrangement joins TRBV9 to TRBJ2-7; D remains ambiguous. The CDR3 has 14 residues. With 0 bases removed from V and 0 bases from J, the gap between germline ends came to 7 bases. CDR1 and CDR2 from the germline V gene are SGDLS and YYNGEE. The CDR3: CASSVGSVSYEQYF. For the CDR3, the DNA is TGTGCCAGCAGCGTAGGTTCGGTCTCCTACGAGCAGTACTTC.

This rearrangement joins TRBV4-3 to TRBJ2-3; perhaps TRBD1 as D (6 bases). In germline, CDR1 is LGHNA, CDR2 YSLEER. The germline V and J ends were trimmed by 1 base and 1 base, with 12 bases remaining between them. CDR3 length equals 16 residues. The chain's CDR3 is CASSQGDNGGTDTQYF. In DNA form, the CDR3 reads TGCGCCAGCAGCCAAGGGGACAATGGGGGCACAGATACGCAGTATTTT.

The chain links TRBV19 to TRBJ1-2; no firm D call. The ends were cut back, 5 bases at V and 1 base at J, with 20 bases in the middle. CDR3 length: 17 residues. Germline lookup yields CDR1 LNHDA and CDR2 SQIVND (reference sequence). The CDR3 here is CASSLGGLRTFNYGYTF. CDR3 DNA: TGTGCCAGTAGTCTAGGCGGACTCCGGACCTTTAACTATGGCTACACCTTC.